In this sample, the clone carrying this T cell receptor (beta chain) turned up once. The data were obtained in a study of blood T cell repertoires in COVID-19. Sequencing was performed with immunoSEQ multiplex PCR; in TCRdb, only in-frame clones are kept and a portion is missing. The profile shows around 140,000 clones, 88% of them singletons. The source of this sequence is a human donor with COVID-19, enrolled during active disease. The donor label of this sample is uncertain. The sample taken for sequencing was peripheral blood.

For the CDR3, the DNA is TGTGCCAGCACCCGATTGCCGACGGGGACTGAAGCTTTCTTT. It codes for CASTRLPTGTEAFF. The chain employs TRBV2 and TRBJ1-1; D is undetermined. V lost 7 bases, J lost 5 bases, and 17 bases lay in between. Germline V gene data show CDR1 as SNHLY and CDR2 as FYNNEI. The CDR3 consists of 14 residues.